The 9 T cell receptor beta chains in this list originate from one sample, sequenced in a study of T cell clonotyping in hematopoietic cell transplantation. Assay used: immunoSEQ multiplex PCR; TCRdb lists only in-frame clones, some missing. The sample lists about 69,000 clones, around 94% seen once, with 1.5% to 2% in the top ten. Material for sequencing was peripheral blood mononuclear cells. The source is a man aged 45-65 years in good health. Some clones in this sample may be carry-over from other donors' samples.

This clone was detected a few times. The rearrangement joins TRBV28 to TRBJ1-1, with D possibly matching TRBD1 (6 bases). This CDR3 comprises 15 residues. Germline V lookup: CDR1 MDHEN, CDR2 SYDVKM. The germline V and J ends were trimmed by 6 bases and 4 bases, with 18 bases remaining between them. CDR3 DNA: TGTGCCAGCAGGACCCTAGGGGGTCGGGGCACTGAAGCTTTCTTT. Translating gives CASRTLGGRGTEAFF.

The rearrangement links TRBV4-1 to TRBJ2-1; perhaps TRBD2 as D (6 bases). The CDR3 covers 14 residues. V was clipped by 3 bases and J by 9 bases, with 15 bases between them. Germline loops: CDR1 MGHRA, CDR2 YSYEKL. The CDR3 loop reads CASSQIGTAGEQFF. Written as DNA, the CDR3 is TGCGCCAGCAGCCAGATCGGGACTGCGGGTGAGCAGTTCTTC.

This rearrangement joins TRBV2 to TRBJ1-2; 10 bases match TRBD1. This CDR3 has 15 residues. Germline trimming cut 5 bases from V and 4 bases from J; bases unmatched to any gene: 7. Germline V lookup: CDR1 SNHLY, CDR2 FYNNEI. CDR3 loop: CASSPGQGFGYGYTF. In DNA, the CDR3 is TGTGCCAGCAGTCCGGGACAGGGGTTCGGCTATGGCTACACCTTC. Together with reference TRBV2 and TRBJ1-2, the CDR3 gives the full variable domain: EPEVTQTPSHQVTQMGQEVILRCVPISNHLYFYWYRQILGQKVEFLVSFYNNEISEKSEIFDDQFSVERPDGSNFTLKIRSTKLEDSAMYFCASSPGQGFGYGYTFGSGTRLTVV.

The V call is TRBV4-3, the J call TRBJ2-1; D not resolved. Per germline, CDR1 LGHNA and CDR2 YSLEER. This CDR3 is 13 amino acids long. The germline V and J ends were trimmed by 0 bases and 9 bases, with 9 bases remaining between them. CDR3 bases: TGCGCCAGCAGCCAAGATCCCCTTAGTGAGCAGTTCTTC. Translating gives CASSQDPLSEQFF.

This sequence joins TRBV9 and TRBJ2-2; D may correspond to TRBD1 or TRBD2 (6 bases each). The germline V gene has CDR1 SGDLS and CDR2 YYNGEE. V lost 5 bases and J lost 4, with 15 bases in between. The CDR3 has 15 residues. Here the CDR3 reads CASSPGGGATGELFF. The CDR3 DNA sequence: TGTGCCAGCAGTCCCGGAGGGGGTGCCACCGGGGAGCTGTTTTTT. Looking up the rest from reference TRBV9 and TRBJ2-2 gives the full variable domain: DSGVTQTPKHLITATGQRVTLRCSPRSGDLSVYWYQQSLDQGLQFLIQYYNGEERAKGNILERFSAQQFPDLHSELNLSSLELGDSALYFCASSPGGGATGELFFGEGSRLTVL.

This chain uses TRBV6-6 with TRBJ1-2; possibly TRBD1 for D (6 bases). Germline V lookup: CDR1 MNHNY, CDR2 SVGAGI (reference sequence). Trimming removed 6 bases at V and 2 bases at J, with 10 bases between. The CDR3 extends over 13 amino acids. Here the CDR3 reads CASRQDSNYGYTF. CDR3 sequence (DNA): TGTGCCAGCAGGCAGGACAGCAACTATGGCTACACCTTC.

The rearrangement joins TRBV6-6 to TRBJ1-2; weak D call: TRBD1 (6 bases). The CDR3 has 16 residues. Trimming left V 0 bases short and J 4 bases short, with 15 bases between. Germline CDR1 and CDR2: MNHNY and SVGAGI (reference sequence). The CDR3 coding sequence is TGTGCCAGCAGTTACTCGGCCGCGGGGGACACCTATGGCTACACCTTC. Protein: CASSYSAAGDTYGYTF.

Comments on this clone: The same CDR3 is also encoded by other DNA sequences in this sample. The chain carries TRBV14 and TRBJ1-1; D uncertain. Germline CDR1 SGHDN, CDR2 FVKESK. CDR3 length: 13 residues. Deletions cut 4 bases from V and 2 bases from J, with 8 bases between. The CDR3 here is CASSRTVNTEAFF. The CDR3 nucleotides read TGTGCCAGCAGCCGGACGGTAAACACTGAAGCTTTCTTT.

This chain connects TRBV11-2 to TRBJ1-1; TRBD1 matches at 8 bases. The germline CDR1 and CDR2 sequences are SGHAT and FQNNGV. V dropped 5 bases and J dropped 4; count of bases not matched to a gene: 3. The CDR3 covers 13 residues. The CDR3: CASSVTGGTEAFF. As DNA, the CDR3 is TGTGCCAGCAGCGTAACAGGGGGCACTGAAGCTTTCTTT.